This T cell receptor (beta chain) is from a study of T cell responses to AZD1222 COVID-19 vaccine. The V gene lost 6 bases and the J gene lost 4 bases, with 7 bases spanning the gap. Germline values: CDR1 LNHDA, CDR2 SQIVND (reference sequence). This CDR3 is 11 amino acids long. Clones were sequenced by immunoSEQ multiplex PCR, and TCRdb holds only the in-frame ones, with some missing. The data contain just under 55,000 clones, about 89% of them singletons. Points from the study as a whole: Regions 160-218 and 743-854 dominated among vaccine-associated CD4 TCRs spanning spike. The study found Spike-specific TCR breadth and depth rose after two AZD1222 doses. Females made up more of the donors, who were largely white British, and clonal diversity may have come out too low.

On this clone: Antigen unknown.

The TCR was taken from an adult in good health. The gene calls are TRBV19 and TRBJ2-7, with D perhaps TRBD1 (5 bases). Specimen: peripheral blood, collected on day 0 of AZD1222 vaccination. The CDR3 spells CASSQGYEQYF. The CDR3 nucleotides are TGTGCCAGTAGCCAGGGTTACGAGCAGTACTTC.